This T cell receptor (beta chain) was retrieved from a study of OX40 agonist ivuxolimab in advanced cancers. Whole-study findings and limits: CD4+ T cells averaged fewer expanded clones than CD8+ T cells. The specificity for antigen of the expanded peripheral T cells was not determined. The authors also found low normalized T-cell clonal expansion in some nonresponders.

As concerns this clone: Its target is unknown.

Assay: immunoSEQ multiplex PCR; the TCRdb copy retains only in-frame clones and omits some. The data contain about 45,000 clones, more than 70% of them seen just once; the ten biggest clones take up 0.85% to 1.1%. Blood samples were obtained at baseline, cycle 4 day 1, and cycle 7 day 1. The clonotype was recovered from an adult with an advanced solid tumor such as melanoma, head and neck, liver or kidney cancer. Here the sequenced sample was CD4+ or CD8+ T cells sorted from blood, taken in a trial of the OX40 agonist ivuxolimab.

This CDR3 reads CARTYGTGALEALHF. The CDR3 nucleotides are TGTGCCCGGACTTATGGGACAGGGGCCCTCGAGGCCCTCCACTTT. The gene calls are TRBV30 and TRBJ1-6, with 10 bases lining up with TRBD1. Germline CDR1 is GTSNPN and CDR2 is SVGIG (reference sequence). The V gene end was trimmed by 8 bases and the J gene end by 14 bases; junction bases not matched to a gene: 18. This CDR3 contains 15 residues.